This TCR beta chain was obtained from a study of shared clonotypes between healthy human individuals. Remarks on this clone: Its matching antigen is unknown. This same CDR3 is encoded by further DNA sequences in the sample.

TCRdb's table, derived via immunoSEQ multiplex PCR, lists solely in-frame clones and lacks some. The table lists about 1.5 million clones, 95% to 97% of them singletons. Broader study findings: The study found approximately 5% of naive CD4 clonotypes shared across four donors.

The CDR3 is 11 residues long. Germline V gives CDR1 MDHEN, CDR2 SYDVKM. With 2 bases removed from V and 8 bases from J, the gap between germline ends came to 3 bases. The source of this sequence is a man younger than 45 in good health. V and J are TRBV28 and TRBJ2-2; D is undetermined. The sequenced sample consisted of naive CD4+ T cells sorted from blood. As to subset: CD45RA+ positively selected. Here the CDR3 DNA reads TGTGCCAGCAGTTTAATAGGGGAGCTGTTTTTT. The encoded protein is CASSLIGELFF. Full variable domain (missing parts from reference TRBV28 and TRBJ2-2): DVKVTQSSRYLVKRTGEKVFLECVQDMDHENMFWYRQDPGLGLRLIYFSYDVKMKEKGDIPEGYSVSREKKERFSLILESASTNQTSMYLCASSLIGELFFGEGSRLTVL.